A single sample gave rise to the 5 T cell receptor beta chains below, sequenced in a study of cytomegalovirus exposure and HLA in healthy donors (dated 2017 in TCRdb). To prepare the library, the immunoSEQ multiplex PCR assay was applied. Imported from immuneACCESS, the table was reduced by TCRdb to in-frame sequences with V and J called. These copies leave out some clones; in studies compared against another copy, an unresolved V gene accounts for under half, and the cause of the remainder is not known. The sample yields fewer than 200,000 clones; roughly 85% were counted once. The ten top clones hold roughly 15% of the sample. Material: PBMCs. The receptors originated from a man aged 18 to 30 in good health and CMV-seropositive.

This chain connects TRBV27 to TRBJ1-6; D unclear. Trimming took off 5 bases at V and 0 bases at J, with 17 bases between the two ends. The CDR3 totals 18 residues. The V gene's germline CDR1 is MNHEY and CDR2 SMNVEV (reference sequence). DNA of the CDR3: TGTGCCAGCAGTCCCCCGAGAGGCTTGAGCTCCTATAATTCACCCCTCCACTTT. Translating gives CASSPPRGLSSYNSPLHF.

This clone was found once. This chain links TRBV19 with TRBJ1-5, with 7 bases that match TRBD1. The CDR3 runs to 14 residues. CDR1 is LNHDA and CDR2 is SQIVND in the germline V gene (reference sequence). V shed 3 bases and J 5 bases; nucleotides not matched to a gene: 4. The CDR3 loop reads CASSIVGGHQPQHF. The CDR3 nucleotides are TGTGCCAGTAGTATCGTAGGGGGCCATCAGCCCCAGCATTTT.

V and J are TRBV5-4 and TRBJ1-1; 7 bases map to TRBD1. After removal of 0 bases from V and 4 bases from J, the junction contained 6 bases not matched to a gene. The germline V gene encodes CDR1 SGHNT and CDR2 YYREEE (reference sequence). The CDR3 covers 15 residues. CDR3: CASSLGRGLGTEAFF. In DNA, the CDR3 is TGTGCCAGCAGCTTGGGGAGGGGGCTGGGCACTGAAGCTTTCTTT.

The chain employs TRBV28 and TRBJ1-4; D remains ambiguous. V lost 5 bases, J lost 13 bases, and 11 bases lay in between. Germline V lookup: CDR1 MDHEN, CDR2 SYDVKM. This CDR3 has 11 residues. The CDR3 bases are TGTGCCAGCAGTCCCGCGGAGGCACTGTTTTTT. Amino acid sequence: CASSPAEALFF. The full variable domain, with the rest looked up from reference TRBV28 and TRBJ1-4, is DVKVTQSSRYLVKRTGEKVFLECVQDMDHENMFWYRQDPGLGLRLIYFSYDVKMKEKGDIPEGYSVSREKKERFSLILESASTNQTSMYLCASSPAEALFFGSGTQLSVL.

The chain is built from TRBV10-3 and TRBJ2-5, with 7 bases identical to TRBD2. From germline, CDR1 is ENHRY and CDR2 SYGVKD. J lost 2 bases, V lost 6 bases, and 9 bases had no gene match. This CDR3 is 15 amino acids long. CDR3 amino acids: CAISPTASGQETQYF. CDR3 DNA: TGTGCCATCAGCCCCACAGCTAGCGGTCAAGAGACCCAGTACTTC.